The sequence of this T cell receptor (beta chain) was determined in a study of beta chain features in type 1 diabetes. Whole-study results and caveats: When Type 1 diabetes patients were examined, their TCRB CDR3s proved moderately but significantly shorter in all four CD4+ subsets. Within the patient group, naive, central memory and Treg TCRB repertoires appeared more similar to each other than within healthy donors. Researchers caution that PCR might favor shorter templates, equally among patients and controls. When VDJ junctions were examined, type 1 diabetes patients showed fewer insertions and more deletions.

Of note for this clone: Its cognate antigen is unknown.

Sequencing targeted expressed TCRB transcripts, as all isolated RNA had been reverse transcribed. Only in-frame clones appear in the TCRdb table, and some are missing; sequencing was by immunoSEQ multiplex PCR. Seen here are fewer than 550,000 clones, about an eighth observed once, and the top ten hold about 0.042%. CDR1 and CDR2 (germline): SGHRS, YFSETQ. The CDR3 length is 14 residues. V lost 5 bases, J lost 8 bases, and 7 bases stayed unmatched. The sample consisted of naive CD4+ T cells from blood. The source is a woman aged 18 to 35 in good health. The J gene is TRBJ2-1, the V gene TRBV5-1; 10 bases agree with TRBD2. The CDR3 is CASSPSGRGHEQFF. CDR3 nucleotide sequence: TGCGCCAGCAGTCCGAGCGGGAGGGGGCATGAGCAGTTCTTC.